This TCR beta chain was sequenced during a study of blood T cell repertoires in COVID-19. About the study: Collection of acute and convalescent COVID-19 samples took place in the United States, Italy and Spain. T cells, B-cell-depleted T cells, or PBMCs provided the cDNA or gDNA that served as material.

As handled by the study authors: Estimates of nucleated cell counts were drawn from the amplification of reference gene primers. TCRdb keeps only in-frame clones here, not all; method: immunoSEQ multiplex PCR. That table gives V, J and clone size, and the DNA gave D and trimming. Among about 150,000 clones listed, around 81% were seen once. One Seattle source followed patients from active infection through their disease course. Germline lookup yields CDR1 SGHAT and CDR2 FQNNGV. V gave up 0 bases and J gave up 14 bases, with 11 bases separating them. The CDR3 loop spans 12 amino acids. Sequenced sample: peripheral blood. The origin of this receptor is an elderly woman with COVID-19, enrolled during active disease. The chain carries TRBV11-2 and TRBJ2-1; tentatively, D is TRBD1 (5 bases). CDR3 protein: CASSLDGPDKFF. CDR3 in DNA: TGTGCCAGCAGCTTAGATGGCCCGGACAAGTTCTTC.